This is a list of T cell receptor beta chains from one sample in a study of response to subunit inactivated influenza vaccine. TCRdb reprocessed the RT-PCR reads with MiXCR, giving one entry per CDR3 protein. The table records 500,000 to 550,000 distinct CDR3 sequences, approximately 7.8% of them present only once. The specimen comprised PBMCs from blood, sampled roughly 24 months after vaccination. All receptors derive from a man between 50 and 69 years old who received an inactivated influenza vaccine. CDR3s include the opening cysteine and the closing phenylalanine or tryptophan. D genes are given only for firm matches. The size entry is marked missing in some rows and otherwise reads once, few, many or a size class.

d_gene	v_gene	j_gene	abundance	CDR3nt	CDR3aa
NA	TRBV5-1	TRBJ2-1	NA	TGCGCCAGCAGCTTTAGTAGCCCGGCGTTTGAGCAGTTCTTC	CASSFSSPAFEQFF
NA	TRBV5-6	TRBJ2-5	NA	TGTGCCAGCAGCTATGGGGGAGAAGAGACCCAGTACTTC	CASSYGGEETQYF
NA	TRBV10-3	TRBJ2-3	NA	TGTGCCATCAGTGATCTCCGGGGTAGCACAGATACGCAGTATTTT	CAISDLRGSTDTQYF
TRBD1	TRBV12-3/TRBV12-4	TRBJ1-5	many	TGTGCCAGCAGCTCAGGGGGCGATAGCAATCAGCCCCAGCATTTT	CASSSGGDSNQPQHF
TRBD1	TRBV6-5	TRBJ2-3	NA	TGTGCCAGCAGTTACTCAAGGACAGGCCTTATAAGCACAGATACGCAGTATTTT	CASSYSRTGLISTDTQYF
TRBD2	TRBV20-1	TRBJ2-1	NA	TGCAGTGCTAGATTGGCTAGCGGGAGGAATGAGCAGTTCTTC	CSARLASGRNEQFF
TRBD2	TRBV4-2	TRBJ2-5	few	TGTGCCAGCAGCCAAGATCTTAGCGGGAGGGAGAAAGAGACCCAGTACTTC	CASSQDLSGREKETQYF
TRBD1	TRBV10-3	TRBJ2-1	NA	TGTGCCATCAGTCCTCCGGGACAGGGGACCGATGAGCAGTTCTTC	CAISPPGQGTDEQFF
NA	TRBV4-3	TRBJ2-3	NA	TGCGCCAGCAGCCAAGCAGTCAGCAATACGCAGTATTTT	CASSQAVSNTQYF
NA	TRBV6-2/TRBV6-3	TRBJ2-7	once	TGTGCCAGCAGTCGGCCGTTCAGGACAGCTTCAACCTACGAGCAGTACTTC	CASSRPFRTASTYEQYF
NA	TRBV29-1	TRBJ1-2	few	TGCAGCGTTGTGAGGGGACTAGGTGGCTACACCTTC	CSVVRGLGGYTF
NA	TRBV3-1	TRBJ2-3	NA	TGTGCCAGCAGCACGGGGTATAGCACAGATACGCAGTATTTT	CASSTGYSTDTQYF
NA	TRBV7-2	TRBJ2-3	many	TGTGCCAGCAGCTTATCTCACACAGATACGCAGTATTTT	CASSLSHTDTQYF
NA	TRBV6-2/TRBV6-3	TRBJ2-3	NA	TGTGCCAGCAGTTACGATACATGGAATACGCAGTATTTT	CASSYDTWNTQYF
NA	TRBV7-7	TRBJ2-2	NA	TGTGCTAGCAGCTCTCAGATGAACACCGGGGAGCTGTTTTTT	CASSSQMNTGELFF
TRBD2	TRBV7-2	TRBJ2-7	many	TGTGCCAGCAGCTTAGTTGCGGGAGGGCCAAACGAGCAGTACTTC	CASSLVAGGPNEQYF
NA	TRBV7-2	TRBJ2-1	NA	TGTGCCAGCAGCTTGGTGGGGCCGAGGGAGCAGTTCTTC	CASSLVGPREQFF
NA	TRBV4-1	TRBJ1-5	NA	TGCGCCAGCAGCCAAGATCAGATGTGGAGGGATGATCAGCCCCAGCATTTT	CASSQDQMWRDDQPQHF
TRBD1	TRBV6-5	TRBJ2-5	few	TGTGCCAGCAGTTACTGGGACAGTCAAGAGACCCAGTACTTC	CASSYWDSQETQYF
TRBD1	TRBV5-1	TRBJ2-1	NA	TGCGCCACTTCAGGGGGTGAGGGCTCCTACAATGAGCAGTTCTTC	CATSGGEGSYNEQFF
TRBD2	TRBV7-2	TRBJ2-7	NA	TGTGCCAGCAGCTGGACTAGCGGGAGGCTCGCCTACGAGCAGTACTTC	CASSWTSGRLAYEQYF
NA	TRBV28	TRBJ1-6	NA	TGTGCCAGCAGTTCCCCGCGACGGATGAATAATTCACCCCTCCACTTT	CASSSPRRMNNSPLHF
NA	TRBV24-1	TRBJ2-2	many	TGTGCCACCCAGTTTGACAGAAACACCGGGGAGCTGTTTTTT	CATQFDRNTGELFF
NA	TRBV4-1	TRBJ1-4	few	TGCGCCAGCAGCCAAGACTCGGGGGTCGGTGAAAAACTGTTTTTT	CASSQDSGVGEKLFF
NA	TRBV6-5	TRBJ1-1	NA	TGTGCCAGCAGTTCGGGAAAAGGGGGGTTAAGTGAAGCTTTCTTT	CASSSGKGGLSEAFF
TRBD2	TRBV5-1	TRBJ2-5	few	TGCGCCAGCAGCTTGGCCGGGACTAGCGGGATCCAAGAGACCCAGTACTTC	CASSLAGTSGIQETQYF
TRBD2	TRBV9	TRBJ2-2	few	TGTGCCAGCAGCCTCAGCGGGGGACGGGGCGGGGAGCTGTTTTTT	CASSLSGGRGGELFF
TRBD1	TRBV6-1	TRBJ1-1	many	TGTGCCAGCAGTAGGCCGGGACAGGGAGCGAACACTGAAGCTTTCTTT	CASSRPGQGANTEAFF
TRBD1	TRBV2	TRBJ2-1	many	TGTGCCAGCAGTGTATTAGGGGGCAGATACAATGAGCAGTTCTTC	CASSVLGGRYNEQFF
NA	TRBV20-1	TRBJ1-1	few	TGCAGTGCTAGAGTTATCCAGGGCGGCACTGAAGCTTTCTTT	CSARVIQGGTEAFF
NA	TRBV20-1	TRBJ2-7	NA	TGCAGTGCTAGAAACCTCTATGGAGAGGGCATGATAAACGAGCAGTACTTC	CSARNLYGEGMINEQYF
NA	TRBV5-8	TRBJ2-3	NA	TGTGCCAGCAGCCGCAGGGTCGATACGCAGTATTTT	CASSRRVDTQYF
TRBD1	TRBV9	TRBJ2-2	NA	TGTGCCAGCAGCGTGACAGGGGGCGTCACCGGGGAGCTGTTTTTT	CASSVTGGVTGELFF
NA	TRBV6-2/TRBV6-3	TRBJ2-1	few	TGTGCCAGCACCGTGAGGCGACGTGAGACAGCTTCCTACAATGAGCAGTTCTTC	CASTVRRRETASYNEQFF
NA	TRBV20-1	TRBJ1-6	few	TGCAGTGCTAGCGGGACAAGGAATAATTCACCCCTCCACTTT	CSASGTRNNSPLHF
NA	TRBV20-1	TRBJ2-3	many	TGCAGTGCTAGAGGGTCTAGCAGGAACACAGATACGCAGTATTTT	CSARGSSRNTDTQYF
TRBD1	TRBV20-1	TRBJ1-1	many	TGCAGTGCTAGAAGGGACAGCCTGAACACTGAAGCTTTCTTT	CSARRDSLNTEAFF
NA	TRBV28	TRBJ1-5	once	TGTGCCGGCAGTTTCAGCCCGGCCTTGAGTGGCAATCAGCCCCAGCATTTT	CAGSFSPALSGNQPQHF
NA	TRBV15	TRBJ2-1	few	TGTGCCACCAGCATAGAACAGGGTCGGGATGAGCAGTTCTTC	CATSIEQGRDEQFF
NA	TRBV7-2	TRBJ2-3	many	TGTGCCAGCAGCTTATCGACGGGGGCCCTCACAGATACGCAGTATTTT	CASSLSTGALTDTQYF
TRBD1	TRBV7-9	TRBJ1-1	NA	TGTGCCAGCAGTCCTCCGGGACAGCTGAACACTGAAGCTTTCTTT	CASSPPGQLNTEAFF
NA	TRBV6-5	TRBJ1-2	NA	TGTGCCAGCAGTTACGAAGGTTGGGGCGGTGGCTACACCTTC	CASSYEGWGGGYTF
NA	TRBV7-2	TRBJ1-5	few	TGTGCCAGCAGCTTAAGCCAGTTGCAGCCCCAGCATTTT	CASSLSQLQPQHF
NA	TRBV3-1	TRBJ1-1	many	TGTGCCAGCAGCCAAGACGGCAGGCGGGAGTTCTTT	CASSQDGRREFF
TRBD1	TRBV4-3	TRBJ2-2	many	TGCGCCAGCAGCCAAGATCCAGGACAGGGCACAACCGGGGAGCTGTTTTTT	CASSQDPGQGTTGELFF
TRBD1	TRBV29-1	TRBJ2-7	many	TGCAGCGTTCAAGCTAGGACAGGGGGTTTATTAATTTACGAGCAGTACTTC	CSVQARTGGLLIYEQYF
TRBD1	TRBV20-1	TRBJ1-1	NA	TGCAGTGCGCCGGGACAGGGGGTTACTATGGCTTTCTTT	CSAPGQGVTMAFF
TRBD2	TRBV7-2	TRBJ2-3	many	TGTGCCAGCAGCTTAGGTCTAGCGGGGTCCGCAGATACGCAGTATTTT	CASSLGLAGSADTQYF
NA	TRBV20-1	TRBJ2-5	NA	TGCAGTGTCGGGGAGGCAGGCCCAGGAGAGACCCAGTACTTC	CSVGEAGPGETQYF
NA	TRBV11-3	TRBJ2-7	NA	TGTGCCAGCAGCTTATCCTATACCTACGAGCAGTACTTC	CASSLSYTYEQYF
TRBD1	TRBV6-5	TRBJ1-4	NA	TGTGCCAGCAGTTACTCGGACAGGGCCAATGAAAAACTGTTTTTT	CASSYSDRANEKLFF
TRBD1	TRBV5-6	TRBJ1-1	NA	TGTGCCAGCAGCACGGACGAGGGGGCAGGGACTGAAGCTTTCTTT	CASSTDEGAGTEAFF
NA	TRBV10-3	TRBJ2-7	many	TGTGCCATTCAGCGCGGGGTAGACAGTCTAGTGGTGTACTTC	CAIQRGVDSLVVYF
NA	TRBV2	TRBJ1-5	NA	TGTGCCAGCAGTGAATGGTCGGGGAGAAATCAGCCCCAGCATTTT	CASSEWSGRNQPQHF
TRBD1	TRBV5-1	TRBJ2-7	many	TGCGCCAGCAGCTTGGACCCAGACAGGGGAAGCGAGCAGTACTTC	CASSLDPDRGSEQYF
NA	TRBV12-3/TRBV12-4	TRBJ1-5	many	TGTGCCAGCAGTCCCCGGACAGGCAATCAGCCCCAGCATTTT	CASSPRTGNQPQHF
TRBD1	TRBV20-1	TRBJ2-7	few	TGCAGTGCTTCCGGGACAGGGATCTCCGAGCAGTACTTC	CSASGTGISEQYF